The next 23 T cell receptor beta chains were all read from a single sample in a study of chemoradiotherapy in HPV16-positive cancers (dated 2022 in TCRdb). To prepare the library, the immunoSEQ multiplex PCR assay was applied. This immuneACCESS table, as held by TCRdb, lists in-frame sequences with V and J called but not all clones. Of the missing ones, under half trace to an unresolved V gene in checked studies; the others have no known cause. The table for this sample lists roughly 25,000 clones; 94% of them were counted only once. Approximately 2.7% of the sample is in the top ten clones. Collection took place from a patient who underwent chemoradiotherapy. The receptors come from a human donor with HPV-associated anogenital cancer.

The CDR3 DNA follows: TGTGCCAGCAGTGAGAGGGACGGACGGCAGTACTTC. This encodes CASSERDGRQYF. The rearrangement links TRBV2 to TRBJ2-7, with D perhaps given as TRBD1 or TRBD2 (5 bases each). The germline V gene encodes CDR1 SNHLY and CDR2 FYNNEI. This CDR3 spans 12 amino acids. V was trimmed by 3 bases and J by 9 bases, leaving 12 bases between them.

A single count supports this clone. V and J are TRBV9 and TRBJ2-3; 8 positions match TRBD1. V was clipped by 6 bases and J by 5 bases; unmatched bases: 11. Germline V gives CDR1 SGDLS, CDR2 YYNGEE. CDR3 length: 15 residues. The CDR3 coding sequence is TGTGCCAGCACCAGACAGGGGATAGAGCGAGATACGCAGTATTTT. The encoded protein is CASTRQGIERDTQYF.

The chain links TRBV7-9 to TRBJ1-2, with 8 nucleotides matching TRBD1. CDR3 length: 18 residues. Germline lookup yields CDR1 SEHNR and CDR2 FQNEAQ (reference sequence). J was trimmed by 5 bases and V by 1 base; bases with no gene match: 15. The CDR3 coding sequence is TGTGCCAGCAGCTTAGAATACGCGACAGGGGCCTCCTTATATGGCTACACCTTC. Its translation is CASSLEYATGASLYGYTF.

The chain recombines TRBV10-1 with TRBJ2-3, with D uncertain. V gave up 0 bases and J gave up 5 bases, with 9 bases separating them. The CDR3 covers 14 residues. Germline CDR1 and CDR2: WNHNN and SYGVQD (reference sequence). The CDR3 reads CASSESSRQDTQYF. The CDR3 nucleotides read TGCGCCAGCAGTGAGTCGTCCAGGCAAGATACGCAGTATTTT.

V usage is TRBV7-8 and J usage is TRBJ2-6; 9 nucleotides align to TRBD1. Germline trimming cut 5 bases from V and 1 base from J; bases unmatched to any gene: 3. Per germline, CDR1 SGHVS and CDR2 FQNEAQ. The length of the CDR3 is 16 residues. CDR3 residues: CASSLGQGSGANVLTF. CDR3 nucleotides: TGTGCCAGCAGCCTAGGACAGGGGTCTGGGGCCAACGTCCTGACTTTC.

This chain connects TRBV19 to TRBJ2-2; TRBD2 agrees at 9 bases. Per the germline V gene, CDR1 is LNHDA and CDR2 is SQIVND (reference sequence). The trim removed 6 bases at V and 6 bases at J, leaving 5 bases unmatched. The CDR3 totals 14 residues. The CDR3: CASRASGIAGELFF. The CDR3 bases are TGTGCCAGTAGAGCTAGCGGGATCGCCGGGGAGCTGTTTTTT.

This chain links TRBV28 with TRBJ1-5; possible D gene TRBD1, 5 bases. The V gene's germline CDR1 is MDHEN and CDR2 SYDVKM. This CDR3 is 18 amino acids long. Trimming took off 6 bases at V and 0 bases at J, with 21 bases between the two ends. The CDR3 bases are TGTGCCAGCAGCCTAACGCCGAAGACAGTGTATAGCAATCAGCCCCAGCATTTT. This encodes CASSLTPKTVYSNQPQHF.

The chain employs TRBV4-3 and TRBJ2-2, with 9 bases that match TRBD2. Germline CDR1 is LGHNA and CDR2 is YSLEER. The CDR3 length is 15 residues. V lost 0 bases and J lost 6; bases outside the gene matches: 2. The chain's CDR3 is CASSQEGLASGELFF. The CDR3 DNA reads TGCGCCAGCAGCCAAGAGGGACTAGCTTCCGGGGAGCTGTTTTTT.

This chain uses TRBV9 with TRBJ2-7, with D tentatively TRBD2 (6 bases). Germline V lookup: CDR1 SGDLS, CDR2 YYNGEE. The CDR3 totals 14 residues. V gave up 3 bases and J gave up 2 bases, with 12 bases separating them. CDR3 nucleotides: TGTGCCAGCAGCGAAGGCGGGGCCGCCTACGAGCAGTACTTC. Translation gives CASSEGGAAYEQYF. The full variable domain, in which reference TRBV9 and TRBJ2-7 provide the parts outside the CDR3, is DSGVTQTPKHLITATGQRVTLRCSPRSGDLSVYWYQQSLDQGLQFLIQYYNGEERAKGNILERFSAQQFPDLHSELNLSSLELGDSALYFCASSEGGAAYEQYFGPGTRLTVT.

This clone has just one count. This rearrangement joins TRBV15 to TRBJ2-5; no firm D call. The CDR3 length is 13 residues. Germline V gene lookup returns CDR1 LNHNV and CDR2 YYDKDF (reference sequence). The V and J ends lost 5 bases and 8 bases respectively, with 15 bases between them. CDR3 DNA: TGTGCCACCAGCCCACGACCGGATGGTACCCAGTACTTC. Its translation is CATSPRPDGTQYF. The variable domain in full, completed from reference TRBV15 and TRBJ2-5, reads DAMVIQNPRYQVTQFGKPVTLSCSQTLNHNVMYWYQQKSSQAPKLLFHYYDKDFNNEADTPDNFQSRRPNTSFCFLDIRSPGLGDTAMYLCATSPRPDGTQYFGPGTRLLVL.

The V gene is TRBV5-5, the J gene TRBJ1-1; no clear D gene. Trimming removed 0 bases from V and 4 bases from J, with 10 bases in between. Germline CDR1 reads SGHKS; CDR2 reads YYEKEE (reference sequence). The CDR3 sequence is 14 residues long. CDR3 sequence: CASSLVHLSTEAFF. CDR3 in DNA: TGTGCCAGCAGCTTGGTGCACCTCTCCACTGAAGCTTTCTTT.

This rearrangement joins TRBV11-2 to TRBJ2-2; D uncertain. The V gene's germline CDR1 is SGHAT and CDR2 FQNNGV. V shed 5 bases and J shed 1 base, with 8 bases lying between them. The CDR3 length is 14 residues. CDR3 residues: CASSPTRNTGELFF. The DNA for the CDR3 is TGTGCCAGCAGCCCTACTCGGAACACCGGGGAGCTGTTTTTT.

The rearrangement joins TRBV2 to TRBJ1-5; D gene unclear. V lost 0 bases and J 6 bases, leaving 12 bases between the germline ends. The CDR3 contains 15 residues. Germline-derived CDR1 and CDR2 are SNHLY and FYNNEI. The CDR3 sequence: CASSEAEWEAQPQHF. CDR3 DNA: TGTGCCAGCAGTGAAGCTGAGTGGGAAGCTCAGCCCCAGCATTTT.

The rearrangement joins TRBV6-5 to TRBJ1-1; no clear D. The V gene's germline CDR1 is MNHEY and CDR2 SVGAGI. The germline V and J ends were trimmed by 5 bases and 0 bases, with 10 bases remaining between them. The CDR3 is made up of 14 amino acids. CDR3 in DNA: TGTGCCAGCAGTACAACGACGGTGAACACTGAAGCTTTCTTT. Its translation: CASSTTTVNTEAFF.

The chain recombines TRBV19 with TRBJ2-1; 10 positions match TRBD2. This CDR3 has 15 residues. From germline, CDR1 is LNHDA and CDR2 SQIVND (reference sequence). J lost 5 bases, V lost 5 bases, and 6 bases had no gene match. As DNA, the CDR3 is TGTGCCAGTAGTGTAGCGGGGGGTCGAAACAATGAGCAGTTCTTC. Encoded protein: CASSVAGGRNNEQFF.

The chain joins TRBV23-1 to TRBJ2-3; D unresolved. TRBV23-1 carries the ORF label, with uncertain function. Between the trimmed V and J ends, which lost 0 bases and 1 base, there was a span of 17 bases. This CDR3 comprises 18 residues. In DNA form, the CDR3 reads TGCGCCAGCAGTCAATCGGTAGCAGCTTATGGGGGCACAGATACGCAGTATTTT. Its protein is CASSQSVAAYGGTDTQYF.

The chain carries TRBV14 and TRBJ2-5; tentatively, D is TRBD1 or TRBD2 (6 bases each). V was pared by 5 bases and J by 4 bases, with 23 bases between. The CDR3 sequence is 17 residues long. Per the germline V gene, CDR1 is SGHDN and CDR2 is FVKESK. CDR3: CASSLGGGARRGETQYF. The CDR3 DNA sequence: TGTGCCAGCAGCTTAGGAGGGGGAGCGAGGCGTGGAGAGACCCAGTACTTC. Full variable domain (remainder filled in from reference TRBV14 and TRBJ2-5): EAGVTQFPSHSVIEKGQTVTLRCDPISGHDNLYWYRRVMGKEIKFLLHFVKESKQDESGMPNNRFLAERTGGTYSTLKVQPAELEDSGVYFCASSLGGGARRGETQYFGPGTRLLVL.

V gene TRBV10-3 combines with J gene TRBJ2-2; no definite D call. Germline assignment: CDR1 ENHRY and CDR2 SYGVKD. V was cut by 6 bases and J by 0 bases, with 2 bases left in between. This CDR3 comprises 12 residues. The CDR3 DNA sequence: TGTGCCATCAGCGCGAACACCGGGGAGCTGTTTTTT. This sequence encodes CAISANTGELFF.

In regard to this clone: One end of the junction does not line up with germline, which may come from a read error. The chain is built from TRBV11-2 and TRBJ2-5, with TRBD2 identical over 12 bases. This CDR3 contains 16 residues. CDR1 is SGHAT and CDR2 is FQNNGV in the germline V gene. The CDR3 DNA is TGTGTCAGCAGCCCCCGACTAGCGGGAGTGGGAGAGACCCAGTACTTC. Translating it yields CVSSPRLAGVGETQYF.

The chain couples TRBV11-2 to TRBJ2-3; TRBD2 matches 8 bases. The CDR3 length is 15 residues. Germline assignment: CDR1 SGHAT and CDR2 FQNNGV. Trimming removed 5 bases from V and 0 bases from J; junction bases left unmatched: 4. CDR3 coding DNA: TGTGCCAGCAGCCCTCGGGGGGGTAGCACAGATACGCAGTATTTT. It yields the protein CASSPRGGSTDTQYF.

This chain links TRBV10-3 with TRBJ2-7, with unresolved D. From germline, CDR1 is ENHRY and CDR2 SYGVKD. V was cut by 1 base and J by 1 base, with 5 bases left in between. CDR3 length: 13 residues. DNA for the CDR3: TGTGCCATCAGTGAGTTGGATTCCTACGAGCAGTACTTC. As protein: CAISELDSYEQYF.

The chain uses TRBV2 and TRBJ1-2; perhaps TRBD1 as D (6 bases). The V and J ends lost 2 bases and 4 bases respectively, with 14 bases between them. This CDR3 contains 15 residues. Germline V gene lookup returns CDR1 SNHLY and CDR2 FYNNEI. The CDR3 nucleotides read TGTGCCAGCAGTGAAAGGGCAGGGACATTCTATGGCTACACCTTC. It yields the protein CASSERAGTFYGYTF.

V usage is TRBV2 and J usage is TRBJ2-2; a weak D match, TRBD1 (6 bases). Trimming pared 6 bases from V and 2 bases from J, leaving 13 bases between. Germline CDR1 and CDR2: SNHLY and FYNNEI. The CDR3 is made up of 15 amino acids. Written as DNA, the CDR3 is TGTGCCAGCAGACGGGAAGGGACAAACACCGGGGAGCTGTTTTTT. Translated, it gives CASRREGTNTGELFF. Full variable domain (outside the CDR3, taken from reference TRBV2 and TRBJ2-2): EPEVTQTPSHQVTQMGQEVILRCVPISNHLYFYWYRQILGQKVEFLVSFYNNEISEKSEIFDDQFSVERPDGSNFTLKIRSTKLEDSAMYFCASRREGTNTGELFFGEGSRLTVL.